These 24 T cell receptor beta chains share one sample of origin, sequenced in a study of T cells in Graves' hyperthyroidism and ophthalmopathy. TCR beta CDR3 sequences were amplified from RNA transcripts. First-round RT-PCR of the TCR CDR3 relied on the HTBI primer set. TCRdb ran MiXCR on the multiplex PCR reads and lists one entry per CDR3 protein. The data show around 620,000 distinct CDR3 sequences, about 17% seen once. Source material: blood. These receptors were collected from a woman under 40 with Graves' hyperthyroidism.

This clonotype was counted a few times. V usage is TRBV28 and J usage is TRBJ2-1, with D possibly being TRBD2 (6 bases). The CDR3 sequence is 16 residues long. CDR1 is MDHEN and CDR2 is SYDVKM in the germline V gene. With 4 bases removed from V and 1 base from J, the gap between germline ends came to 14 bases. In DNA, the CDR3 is TGTGCCAGCAGTTCTTCTCTAGCGCTATCCTACAATGAGCAGTTCTTC. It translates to CASSSSLALSYNEQFF.

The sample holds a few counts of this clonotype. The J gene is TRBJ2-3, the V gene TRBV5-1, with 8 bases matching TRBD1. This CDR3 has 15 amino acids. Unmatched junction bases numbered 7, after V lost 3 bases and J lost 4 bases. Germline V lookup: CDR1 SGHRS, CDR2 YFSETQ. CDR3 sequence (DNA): TGCGCCAGCAGCTGGCGGGCGACAGGGGCAGATACGCAGTATTTT. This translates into CASSWRATGADTQYF. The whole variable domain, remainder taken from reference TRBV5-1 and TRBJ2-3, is KAGVTQTPRYLIKTRGQQVTLSCSPISGHRSVSWYQQTPGQGLQFLFEYFSETQRNKGNFPGRFSGRQFSNSRSEMNVSTLELGDSALYLCASSWRATGADTQYFGPGTRLTVL.

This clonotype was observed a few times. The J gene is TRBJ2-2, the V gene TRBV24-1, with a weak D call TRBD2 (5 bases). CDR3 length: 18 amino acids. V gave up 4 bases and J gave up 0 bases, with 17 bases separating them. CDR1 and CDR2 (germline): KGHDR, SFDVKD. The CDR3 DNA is TGTGCCACCAGTGACCCGAAATCGGGGTCTCCGAACACCGGGGAGCTGTTTTTT. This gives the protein CATSDPKSGSPNTGELFF.

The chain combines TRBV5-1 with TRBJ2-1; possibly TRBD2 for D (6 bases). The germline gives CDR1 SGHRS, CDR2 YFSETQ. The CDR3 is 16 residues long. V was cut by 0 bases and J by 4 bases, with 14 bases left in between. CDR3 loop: CASSLDPGAEYNEQFF. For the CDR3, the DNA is TGCGCCAGCAGCTTGGATCCGGGAGCAGAGTACAATGAGCAGTTCTTC.

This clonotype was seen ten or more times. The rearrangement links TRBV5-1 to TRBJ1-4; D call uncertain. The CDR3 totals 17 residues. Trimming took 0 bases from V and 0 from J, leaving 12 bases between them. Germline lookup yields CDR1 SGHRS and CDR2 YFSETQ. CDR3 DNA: TGCGCCAGCAGCTTGGGGCGAAACAGTGCAACTAATGAAAAACTGTTTTTT. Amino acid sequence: CASSLGRNSATNEKLFF.

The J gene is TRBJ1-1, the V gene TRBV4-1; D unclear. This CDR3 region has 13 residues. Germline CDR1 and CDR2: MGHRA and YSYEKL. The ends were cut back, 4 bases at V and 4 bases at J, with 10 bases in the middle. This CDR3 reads CASSPPHLTEAFF. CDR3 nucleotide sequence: TGCGCCAGCAGCCCCCCTCACCTCACTGAAGCTTTCTTT.

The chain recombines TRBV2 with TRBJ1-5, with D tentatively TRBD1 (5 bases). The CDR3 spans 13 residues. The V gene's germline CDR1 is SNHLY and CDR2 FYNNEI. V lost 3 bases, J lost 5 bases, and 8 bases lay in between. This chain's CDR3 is CASSDGGYQPQHF. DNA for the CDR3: TGTGCCAGCAGTGATGGGGGATATCAGCCCCAGCATTTT.

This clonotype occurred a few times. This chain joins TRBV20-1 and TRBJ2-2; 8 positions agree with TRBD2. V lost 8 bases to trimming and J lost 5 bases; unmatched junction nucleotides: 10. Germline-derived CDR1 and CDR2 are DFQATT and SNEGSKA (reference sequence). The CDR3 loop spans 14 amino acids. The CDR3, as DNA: TGCAGTCTCGGAGCGGGAGAAAGAACCGGGGAGCTGTTTTTT. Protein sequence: CSLGAGERTGELFF.

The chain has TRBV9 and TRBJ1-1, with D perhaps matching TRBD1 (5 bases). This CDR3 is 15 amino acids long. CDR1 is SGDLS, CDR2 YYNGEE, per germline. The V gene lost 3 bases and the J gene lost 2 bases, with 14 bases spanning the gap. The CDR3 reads CASSGSGTSNTEAFF. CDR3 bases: TGTGCCAGCAGCGGTAGCGGGACCTCCAACACTGAAGCTTTCTTT. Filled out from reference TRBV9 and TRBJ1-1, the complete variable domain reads DSGVTQTPKHLITATGQRVTLRCSPRSGDLSVYWYQQSLDQGLQFLIQYYNGEERAKGNILERFSAQQFPDLHSELNLSSLELGDSALYFCASSGSGTSNTEAFFGQGTRLTVV.

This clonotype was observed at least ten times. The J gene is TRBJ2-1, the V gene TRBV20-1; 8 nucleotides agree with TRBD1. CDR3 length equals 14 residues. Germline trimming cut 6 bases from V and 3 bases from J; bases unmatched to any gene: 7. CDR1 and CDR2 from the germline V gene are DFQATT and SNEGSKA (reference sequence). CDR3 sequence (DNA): TGCAGTGCCAGTCAGGGGGCGATCTACAATGAGCAGTTCTTC. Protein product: CSASQGAIYNEQFF.

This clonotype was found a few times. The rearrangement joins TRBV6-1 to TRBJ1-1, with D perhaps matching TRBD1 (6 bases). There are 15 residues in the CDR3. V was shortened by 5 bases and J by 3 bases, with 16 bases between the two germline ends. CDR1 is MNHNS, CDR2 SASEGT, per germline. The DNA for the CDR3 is TGTGCCAGCAGTTATGCAGGGGCGGGGGACACTGAAGCTTTCTTT. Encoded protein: CASSYAGAGDTEAFF.

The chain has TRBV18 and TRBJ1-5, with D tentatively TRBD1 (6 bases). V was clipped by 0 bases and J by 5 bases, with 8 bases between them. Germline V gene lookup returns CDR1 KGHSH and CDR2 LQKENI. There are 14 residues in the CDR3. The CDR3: CASSPPPGDQPQHF. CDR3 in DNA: TGTGCCAGCTCACCACCCCCAGGGGATCAGCCCCAGCATTTT.

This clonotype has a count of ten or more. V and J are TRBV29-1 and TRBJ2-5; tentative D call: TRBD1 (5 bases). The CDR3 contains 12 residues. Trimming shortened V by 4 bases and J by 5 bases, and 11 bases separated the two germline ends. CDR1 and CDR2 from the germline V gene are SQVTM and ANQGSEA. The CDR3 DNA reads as TGCAGCGTTGCTGGGGCGGAGGAGACCCAGTACTTC. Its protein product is CSVAGAEETQYF.

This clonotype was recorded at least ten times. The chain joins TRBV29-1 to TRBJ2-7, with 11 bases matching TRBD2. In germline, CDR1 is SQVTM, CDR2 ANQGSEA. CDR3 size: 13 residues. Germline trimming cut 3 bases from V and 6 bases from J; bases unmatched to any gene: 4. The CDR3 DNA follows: TGCAGCGTTGACCTTCTAGCGGGAGGCGAGCAGTACTTC. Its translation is CSVDLLAGGEQYF.

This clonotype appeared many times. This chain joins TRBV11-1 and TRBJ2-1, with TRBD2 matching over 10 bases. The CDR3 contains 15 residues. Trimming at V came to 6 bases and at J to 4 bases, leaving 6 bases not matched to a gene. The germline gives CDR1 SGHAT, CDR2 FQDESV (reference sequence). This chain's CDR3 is CASSLEAGGYNEQFF. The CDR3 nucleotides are TGTGCCAGCAGTCTTGAAGCGGGAGGGTACAATGAGCAGTTCTTC.

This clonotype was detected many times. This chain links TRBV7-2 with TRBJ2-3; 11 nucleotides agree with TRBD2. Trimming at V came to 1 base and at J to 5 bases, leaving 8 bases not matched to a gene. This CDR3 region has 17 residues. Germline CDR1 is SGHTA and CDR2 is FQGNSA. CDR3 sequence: CASSLGQLAGEVDTQYF. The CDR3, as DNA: TGTGCCAGCAGCTTAGGACAACTAGCGGGAGAGGTAGATACGCAGTATTTT.

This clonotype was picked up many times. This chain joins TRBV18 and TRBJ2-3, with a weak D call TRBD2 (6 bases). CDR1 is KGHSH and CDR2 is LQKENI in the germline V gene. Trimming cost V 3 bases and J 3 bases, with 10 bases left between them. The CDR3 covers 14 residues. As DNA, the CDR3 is TGTGCCAGCTCACCTCCTAGCGTGACAGATACGCAGTATTTT. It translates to CASSPPSVTDTQYF.

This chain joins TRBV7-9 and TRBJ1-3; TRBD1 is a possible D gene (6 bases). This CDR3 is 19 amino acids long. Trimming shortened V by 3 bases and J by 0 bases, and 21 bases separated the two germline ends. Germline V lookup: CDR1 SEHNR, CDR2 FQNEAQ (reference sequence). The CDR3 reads CASSFRPLRGSSSGNTIYF. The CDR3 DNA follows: TGTGCCAGCAGCTTTAGGCCCCTAAGGGGGTCGAGCTCTGGAAACACCATATATTTT.

Here the CDR3 DNA reads TGCAGTGCTAGGAGGGTTGGGGGGGGGTCCACAGATACGCAGTATTTT. Amino acids: CSARRVGGGSTDTQYF. This chain uses TRBV20-1 with TRBJ2-3, with 7 bases identical to TRBD2. The CDR3 consists of 16 residues. With V trimmed by 3 bases and J by 2 bases, 11 bases remained unmatched. The germline gives CDR1 DFQATT, CDR2 SNEGSKA (reference sequence).

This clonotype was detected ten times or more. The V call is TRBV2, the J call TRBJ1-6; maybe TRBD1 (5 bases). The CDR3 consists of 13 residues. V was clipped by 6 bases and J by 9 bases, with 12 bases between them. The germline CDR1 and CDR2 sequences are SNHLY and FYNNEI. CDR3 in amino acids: CASSEGLGSPLHF. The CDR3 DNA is TGTGCCAGCAGCGAGGGGTTAGGTTCACCCCTCCACTTT.

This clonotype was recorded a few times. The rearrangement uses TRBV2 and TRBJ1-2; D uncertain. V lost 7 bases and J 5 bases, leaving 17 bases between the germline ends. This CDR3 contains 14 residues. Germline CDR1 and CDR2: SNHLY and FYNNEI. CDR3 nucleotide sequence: TGTGCCAGCACGCAGATGATTGGTTGGTATGGCTACACCTTC. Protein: CASTQMIGWYGYTF.

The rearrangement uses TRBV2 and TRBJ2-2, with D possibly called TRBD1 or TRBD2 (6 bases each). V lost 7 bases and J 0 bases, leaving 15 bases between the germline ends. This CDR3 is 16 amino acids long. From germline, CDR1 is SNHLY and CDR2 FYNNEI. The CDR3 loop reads CASKGGVNTNTGELFF. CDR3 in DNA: TGTGCCAGCAAGGGGGGCGTGAATACGAACACCGGGGAGCTGTTTTTT.

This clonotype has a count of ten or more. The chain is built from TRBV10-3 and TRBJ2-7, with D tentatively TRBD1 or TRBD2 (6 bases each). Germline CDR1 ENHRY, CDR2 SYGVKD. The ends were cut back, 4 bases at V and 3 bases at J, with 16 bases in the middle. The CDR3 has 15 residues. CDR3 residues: CAISGAPGANYEQYF. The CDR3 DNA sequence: TGTGCCATCAGTGGGGCCCCGGGGGCAAACTACGAGCAGTACTTC.

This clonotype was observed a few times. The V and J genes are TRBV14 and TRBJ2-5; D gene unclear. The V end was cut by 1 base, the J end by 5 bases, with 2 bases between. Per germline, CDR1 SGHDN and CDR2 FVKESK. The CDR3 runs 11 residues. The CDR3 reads CASSQVETQYF. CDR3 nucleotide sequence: TGTGCCAGCAGCCAAGTGGAGACCCAGTACTTC.